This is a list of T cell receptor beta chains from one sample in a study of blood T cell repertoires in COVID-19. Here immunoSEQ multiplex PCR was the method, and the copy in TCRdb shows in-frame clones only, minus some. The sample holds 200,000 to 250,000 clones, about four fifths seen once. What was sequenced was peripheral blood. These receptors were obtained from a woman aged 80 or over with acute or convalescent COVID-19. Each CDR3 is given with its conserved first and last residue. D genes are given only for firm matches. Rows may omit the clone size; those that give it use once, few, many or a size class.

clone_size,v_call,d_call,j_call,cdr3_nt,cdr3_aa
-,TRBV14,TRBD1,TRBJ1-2,TGTGCCAGCAGTCCAACACAGGGGGCCAACTATGGCTACACCTTC,CASSPTQGANYGYTF
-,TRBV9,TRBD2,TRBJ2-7,TGTGCCAGCAGCGTGGGGGGGACTAGCGGGTACGAGCAGTACTTC,CASSVGGTSGYEQYF
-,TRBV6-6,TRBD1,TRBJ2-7,TGTGCCAGCAGTTTTCGGACAGGGGCCTACGAGCAGTACTTC,CASSFRTGAYEQYF
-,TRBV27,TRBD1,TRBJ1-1,TGTGCCAGCAGTTTAAGGCGGGACAGGGCTAGTGAAGCTTTCTTT,CASSLRRDRASEAFF
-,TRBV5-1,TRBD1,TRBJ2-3,TGCGCCAGCAGCTTCACAGGGGGCGGAGGAGATACGCAGTATTTT,CASSFTGGGGDTQYF
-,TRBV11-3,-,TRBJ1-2,TGTGCCAGCAGCTTACTCGGCTGGGGAGAGTATGGCTACACCTTC,CASSLLGWGEYGYTF
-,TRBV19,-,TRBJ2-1,TGTGCCAGTAGTATCGGGACACCGTCCTACAATGAGCAGTTCTTC,CASSIGTPSYNEQFF
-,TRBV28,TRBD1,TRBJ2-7,TGTGCCAGCAGGGGGGACAGGTCCTACGAGCAGTACTTC,CASRGDRSYEQYF
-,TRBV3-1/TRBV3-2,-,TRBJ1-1,TGTGCCAGCAGCGGGGGACACAGGAACACTGAAGCTTTCTTT,CASSGGHRNTEAFF
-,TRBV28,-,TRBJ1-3,TGTGCCAGCAGTTCCTTGGGGGGGAATGGAAACACCATATATTTT,CASSSLGGNGNTIYF
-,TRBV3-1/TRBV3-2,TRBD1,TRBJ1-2,TGTGCCAGCAGCCGCCGAGGGGGCGGCTTCTATGGCTACACCTTC,CASSRRGGGFYGYTF
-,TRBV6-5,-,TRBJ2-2,TGTGCCAGCAGACAGGGCTCCGGGGAGCTGTTTTTT,CASRQGSGELFF
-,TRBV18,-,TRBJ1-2,TGTGCCAGCTCACCACAAGGGGCTCTCTATGGCTACACCTTC,CASSPQGALYGYTF
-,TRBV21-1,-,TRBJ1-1,TGTGCCAGCAGCGTAGTATCCCCTTGCGACACTGAAGCTTTCTTT,CASSVVSPCDTEAFF
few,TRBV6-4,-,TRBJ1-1,TGTGCCAGCAGTGACTCAGGGGCTGCGGCTTTCTTT,CASSDSGAAAFF
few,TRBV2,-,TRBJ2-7,TGTGCCAGCACCCCAGGATACGAGCAGTACTTC,CASTPGYEQYF
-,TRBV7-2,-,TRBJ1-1,TGTGCCAGCAGCCTACGACTCATGAACACTGAAGCTTTCTTT,CASSLRLMNTEAFF
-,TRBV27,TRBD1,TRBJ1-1,TGTGCCAGCAGTTTTAACAGGGGAGTCTCTGAAGCTTTCTTT,CASSFNRGVSEAFF
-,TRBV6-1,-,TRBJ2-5,TGTGCCAGCAGTGAAGCCGGTTCCGGGAGTGGGGAGACCCAGTACTTC,CASSEAGSGSGETQYF
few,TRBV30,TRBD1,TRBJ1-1,TGTGCCTGGGGGACAGGGGGCGCGGCGAACACTGAAGCTTTCTTT,CAWGTGGAANTEAFF
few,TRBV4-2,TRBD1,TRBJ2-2,TGTGCCAGCAGCCATGCCGGGACAGGGGGCTCCACCGGGGAGCTGTTTTTT,CASSHAGTGGSTGELFF
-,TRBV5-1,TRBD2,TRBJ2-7,TGCGCCAGCAGCCCGCAGACTAGCGGAACCTACGAGCAGTACTTC,CASSPQTSGTYEQYF
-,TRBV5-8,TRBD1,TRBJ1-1,TGTGCCAGCAGCGCACAACTCGGGACAGGTGAAGCTTTCTTT,CASSAQLGTGEAFF
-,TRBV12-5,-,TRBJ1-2,TGTGCTAGTGGTTTGGTACTCTTTCCTCGAGGCCCTCGATCCTATGGCTACACCTTC,CASGLVLFPRGPRSYGYTF
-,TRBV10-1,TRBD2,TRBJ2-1,TGCGCCAGCAGTGGGGGACTAGCGGGAGCGGGTGAGCAGTTCTTC,CASSGGLAGAGEQFF
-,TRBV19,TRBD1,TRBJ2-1,TGTGCCAGCTGCTTAGCCGGACAGGGCGGGTACAATGAGCAGTTCTTC,CASCLAGQGGYNEQFF
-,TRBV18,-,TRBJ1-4,TGTGCCAGCTCAAAAGGGGGAACTAATGAAAAACTGTTTTTT,CASSKGGTNEKLFF
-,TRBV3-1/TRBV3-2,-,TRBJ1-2,TGTGCCAGCAGTGGTGGCGTGCAGGGTGGGTATGGCTACACCTTC,CASSGGVQGGYGYTF
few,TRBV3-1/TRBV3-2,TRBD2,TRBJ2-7,TGTGCCAGCAGCCAAGTCGCTAGCGGGAAATCCTACGAGCAGTACTTC,CASSQVASGKSYEQYF
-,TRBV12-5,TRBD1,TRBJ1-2,TGTGCTAGCCGACAGGGAAGCTATGGCTACACCTTC,CASRQGSYGYTF
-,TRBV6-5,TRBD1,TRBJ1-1,TGTGCCAGCATTAGAACAGGGGGCGCTGAAGCTTTCTTT,CASIRTGGAEAFF